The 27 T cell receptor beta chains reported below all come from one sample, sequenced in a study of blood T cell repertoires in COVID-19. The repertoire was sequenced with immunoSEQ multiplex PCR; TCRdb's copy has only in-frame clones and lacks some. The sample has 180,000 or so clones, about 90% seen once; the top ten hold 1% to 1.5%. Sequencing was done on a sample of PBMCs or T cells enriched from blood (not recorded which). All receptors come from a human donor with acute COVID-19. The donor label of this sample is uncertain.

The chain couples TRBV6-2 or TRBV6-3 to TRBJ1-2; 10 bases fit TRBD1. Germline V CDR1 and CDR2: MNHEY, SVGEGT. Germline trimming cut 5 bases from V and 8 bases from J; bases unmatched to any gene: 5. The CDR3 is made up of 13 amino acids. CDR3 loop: CASSDLTGGGYTF. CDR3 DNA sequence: TGTGCCAGCAGTGACCTGACAGGGGGCGGCTACACCTTC.

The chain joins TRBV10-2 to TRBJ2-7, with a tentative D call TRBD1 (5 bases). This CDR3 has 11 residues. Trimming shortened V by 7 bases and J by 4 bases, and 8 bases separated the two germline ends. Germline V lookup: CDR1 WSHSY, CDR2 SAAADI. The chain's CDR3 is CASKQVYEQYF. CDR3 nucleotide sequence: TGCGCCAGCAAACAGGTTTACGAGCAGTACTTC.

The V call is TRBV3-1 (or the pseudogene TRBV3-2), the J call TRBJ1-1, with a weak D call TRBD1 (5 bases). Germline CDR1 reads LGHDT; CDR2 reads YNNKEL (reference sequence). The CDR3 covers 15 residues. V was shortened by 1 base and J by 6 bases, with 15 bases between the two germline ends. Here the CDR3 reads CASSQGQRKAAEAFF. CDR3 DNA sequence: TGTGCCAGCAGCCAAGGACAGCGCAAAGCCGCTGAAGCTTTCTTT.

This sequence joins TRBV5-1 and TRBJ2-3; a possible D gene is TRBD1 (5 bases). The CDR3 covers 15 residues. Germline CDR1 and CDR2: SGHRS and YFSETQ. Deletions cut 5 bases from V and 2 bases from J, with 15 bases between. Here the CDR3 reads CASRASDTPTDTQYF. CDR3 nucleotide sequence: TGCGCCAGCAGGGCCTCGGACACCCCCACAGATACGCAGTATTTT.

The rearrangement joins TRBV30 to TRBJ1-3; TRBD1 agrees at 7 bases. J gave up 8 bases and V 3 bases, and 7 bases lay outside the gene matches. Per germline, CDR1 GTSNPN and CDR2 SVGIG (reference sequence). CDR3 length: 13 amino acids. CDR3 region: CAWSLRDRDTIYF. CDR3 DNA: TGTGCCTGGAGCCTCCGGGACAGAGACACCATATATTTT.

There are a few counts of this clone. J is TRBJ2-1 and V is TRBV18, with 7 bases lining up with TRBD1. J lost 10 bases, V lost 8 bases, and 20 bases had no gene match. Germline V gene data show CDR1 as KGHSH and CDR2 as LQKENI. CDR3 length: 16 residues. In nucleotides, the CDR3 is TGTGCCAGCGCTCCAGGGGTTGGGACAGCGCAATCGGAGCAGTTCTTC. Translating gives CASAPGVGTAQSEQFF.

CDR3 sequence (DNA): TGCGCCAGCAGCCAATCACGGTCCATCTCTGGAAACACCATATATTTT. Its translation is CASSQSRSISGNTIYF. V and J are TRBV4-3 and TRBJ1-3; D remains unclear. Germline values: CDR1 LGHNA, CDR2 YSLEER. V lost 2 bases to trimming and J lost 0 bases, with 11 bases between them. The CDR3 loop spans 16 amino acids.

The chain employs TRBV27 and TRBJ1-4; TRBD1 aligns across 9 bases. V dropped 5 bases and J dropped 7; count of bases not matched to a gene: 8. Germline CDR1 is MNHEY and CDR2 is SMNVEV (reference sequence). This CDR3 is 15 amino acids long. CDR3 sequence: CASSPTTGGVEKLFF. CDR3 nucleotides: TGTGCCAGCAGTCCTACGACAGGGGGGGTTGAAAAACTGTTTTTT.

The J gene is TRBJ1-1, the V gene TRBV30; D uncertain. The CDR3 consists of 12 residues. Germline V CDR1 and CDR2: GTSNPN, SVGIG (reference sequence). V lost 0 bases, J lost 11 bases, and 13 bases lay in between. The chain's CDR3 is CAWSVLGGGAFF. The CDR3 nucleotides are TGTGCCTGGAGTGTACTGGGCGGAGGGGCTTTCTTT.

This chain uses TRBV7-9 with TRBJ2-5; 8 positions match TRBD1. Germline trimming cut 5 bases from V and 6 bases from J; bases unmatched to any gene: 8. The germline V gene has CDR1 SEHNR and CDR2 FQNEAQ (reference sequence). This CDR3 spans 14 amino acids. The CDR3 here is CASSTGTGPKTQYF. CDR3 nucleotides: TGTGCCAGCAGCACGGGGACAGGCCCTAAGACCCAGTACTTC.

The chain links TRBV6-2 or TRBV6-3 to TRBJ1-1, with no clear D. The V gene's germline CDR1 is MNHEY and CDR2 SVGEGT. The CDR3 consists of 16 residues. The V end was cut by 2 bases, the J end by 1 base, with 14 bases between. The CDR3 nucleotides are TGTGCCAGCAGTTACCCTCCGACTGAATGGAACACTGAAGCTTTCTTT. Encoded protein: CASSYPPTEWNTEAFF.

The chain's CDR3 is CASTNGGGNEQFF. In nucleotides, the CDR3 is TGTGCCAGCACCAATGGGGGGGGAAATGAGCAGTTCTTC. This rearrangement joins TRBV12-3 or TRBV12-4 to TRBJ2-1; 7 bases fit TRBD2. The J segment lost 7 bases and the V segment lost 7 bases, leaving 7 bases of the junction unmatched. The CDR3 runs 13 residues.

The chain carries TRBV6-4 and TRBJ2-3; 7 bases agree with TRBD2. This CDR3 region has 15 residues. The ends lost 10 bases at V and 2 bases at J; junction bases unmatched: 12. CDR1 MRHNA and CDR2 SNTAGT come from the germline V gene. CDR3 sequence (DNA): TGTGCCACCCGGGAAGGGGCGGGGGACACAGATACGCAGTATTTT. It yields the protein CATREGAGDTDTQYF.

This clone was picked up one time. The CDR3 spells CASSLGTSGPRRETQYF. Written as DNA, the CDR3 is TGTGCCAGCAGCTTGGGGACTAGCGGGCCACGAAGGGAGACCCAGTACTTC. The V and J genes are TRBV5-4 and TRBJ2-5; 11 bases align to TRBD2. This CDR3 contains 17 residues. The germline V gene encodes CDR1 SGHNT and CDR2 YYREEE (reference sequence). Germline trimming cut 0 bases from V and 5 bases from J; bases unmatched to any gene: 9.

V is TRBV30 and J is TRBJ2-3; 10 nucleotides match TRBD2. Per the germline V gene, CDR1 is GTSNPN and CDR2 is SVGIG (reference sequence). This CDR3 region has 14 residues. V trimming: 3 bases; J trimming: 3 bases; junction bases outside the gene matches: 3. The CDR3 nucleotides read TGTGCCTGGAGGCGAGCGGGGGGGACAGATACGCAGTATTTT. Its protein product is CAWRRAGGTDTQYF.

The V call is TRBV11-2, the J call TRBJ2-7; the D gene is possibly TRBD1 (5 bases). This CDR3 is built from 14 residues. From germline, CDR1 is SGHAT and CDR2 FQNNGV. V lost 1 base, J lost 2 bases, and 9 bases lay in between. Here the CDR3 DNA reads TGTGCCAGCAGCTTAGGCCACAGGCCCTACGAGCAGTACTTC. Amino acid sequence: CASSLGHRPYEQYF.

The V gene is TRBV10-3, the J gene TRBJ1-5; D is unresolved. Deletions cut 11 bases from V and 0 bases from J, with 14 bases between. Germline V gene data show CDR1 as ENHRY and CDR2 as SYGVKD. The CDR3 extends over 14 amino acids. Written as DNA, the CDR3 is TGTGCCTCATCCTTGCAGGATAGCAATCAGCCCCAGCATTTT. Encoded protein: CASSLQDSNQPQHF.

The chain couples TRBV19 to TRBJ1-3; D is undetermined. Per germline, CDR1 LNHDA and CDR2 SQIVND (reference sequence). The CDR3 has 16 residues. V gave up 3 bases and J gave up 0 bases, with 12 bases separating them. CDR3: CASSIYQWSSGNTIYF. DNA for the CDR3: TGTGCCAGTAGTATCTACCAATGGAGCTCTGGAAACACCATATATTTT.

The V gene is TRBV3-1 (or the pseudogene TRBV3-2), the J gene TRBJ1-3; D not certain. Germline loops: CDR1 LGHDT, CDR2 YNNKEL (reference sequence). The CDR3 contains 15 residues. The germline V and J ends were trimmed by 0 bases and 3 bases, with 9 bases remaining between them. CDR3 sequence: CASSQDRRFGNTIYF. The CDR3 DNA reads TGTGCCAGCAGCCAAGATCGCAGATTTGGAAACACCATATATTTT.

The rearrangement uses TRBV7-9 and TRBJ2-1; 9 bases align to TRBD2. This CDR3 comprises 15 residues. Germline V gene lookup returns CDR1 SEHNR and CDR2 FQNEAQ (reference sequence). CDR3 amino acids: CASLAGTSSYNEQFF. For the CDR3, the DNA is TGTGCGAGCCTAGCGGGGACTAGCTCCTACAATGAGCAGTTCTTC.

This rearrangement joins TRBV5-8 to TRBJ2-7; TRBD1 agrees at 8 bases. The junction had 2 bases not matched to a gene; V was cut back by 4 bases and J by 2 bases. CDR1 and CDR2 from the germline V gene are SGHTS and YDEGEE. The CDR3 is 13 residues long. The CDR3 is CASSRTGPYEQYF. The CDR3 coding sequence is TGTGCCAGCAGCCGGACAGGGCCCTACGAGCAGTACTTC.

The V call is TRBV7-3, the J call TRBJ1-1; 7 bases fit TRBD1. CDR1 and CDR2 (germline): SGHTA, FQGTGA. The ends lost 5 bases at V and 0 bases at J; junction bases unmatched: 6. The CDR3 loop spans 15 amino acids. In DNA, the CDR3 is TGTGCCAGCAGCGAATCGACAGGGCTGAACACTGAAGCTTTCTTT. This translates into CASSESTGLNTEAFF.

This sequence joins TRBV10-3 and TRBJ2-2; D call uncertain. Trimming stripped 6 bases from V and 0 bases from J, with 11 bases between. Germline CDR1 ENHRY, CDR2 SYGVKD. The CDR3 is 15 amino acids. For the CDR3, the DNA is TGTGCCATCAGGAAGGCAGGCTCGAACACCGGGGAGCTGTTTTTT. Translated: CAIRKAGSNTGELFF.

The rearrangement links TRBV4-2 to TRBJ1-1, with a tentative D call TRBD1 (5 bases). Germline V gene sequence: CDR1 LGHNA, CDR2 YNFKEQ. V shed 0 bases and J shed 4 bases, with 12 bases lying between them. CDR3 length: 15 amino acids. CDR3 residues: CASSQDSTGGTEAFF. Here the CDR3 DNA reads TGTGCCAGCAGCCAAGATTCCACGGGGGGCACTGAAGCTTTCTTT.

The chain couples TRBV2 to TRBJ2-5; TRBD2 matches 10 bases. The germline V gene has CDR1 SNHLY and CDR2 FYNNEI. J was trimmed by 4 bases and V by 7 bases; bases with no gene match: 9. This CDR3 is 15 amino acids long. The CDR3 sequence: CASKVLAGATETQYF. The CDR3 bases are TGTGCCAGCAAGGTTCTAGCGGGGGCTACAGAGACCCAGTACTTC. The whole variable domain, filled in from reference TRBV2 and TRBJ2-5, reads EPEVTQTPSHQVTQMGQEVILRCVPISNHLYFYWYRQILGQKVEFLVSFYNNEISEKSEIFDDQFSVERPDGSNFTLKIRSTKLEDSAMYFCASKVLAGATETQYFGPGTRLLVL.

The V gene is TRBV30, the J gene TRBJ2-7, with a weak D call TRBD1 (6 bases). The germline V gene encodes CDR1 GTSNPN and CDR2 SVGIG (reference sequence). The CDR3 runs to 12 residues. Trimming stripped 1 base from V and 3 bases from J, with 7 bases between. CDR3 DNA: TGTGCCTGGAGTGACAGGGTCTACGAGCAGTACTTC. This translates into CAWSDRVYEQYF. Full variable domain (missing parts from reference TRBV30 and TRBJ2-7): SQTIHQWPATLVQPVGSPLSLECTVEGTSNPNLYWYRQAAGRGLQLLFYSVGIGQISSEVPQNLSASRPQDRQFILSSKKLLLSDSGFYLCAWSDRVYEQYFGPGTRLTVT.

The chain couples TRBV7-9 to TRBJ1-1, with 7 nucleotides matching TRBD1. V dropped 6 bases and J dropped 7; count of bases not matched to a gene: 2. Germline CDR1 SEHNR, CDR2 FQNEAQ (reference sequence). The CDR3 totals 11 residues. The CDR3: CASRSGGEAFF. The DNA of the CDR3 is TGTGCCAGCAGATCAGGGGGTGAAGCTTTCTTT.